This T cell receptor beta chain derives from a study of regulatory T cells in long-lasting Graves disease. At the level of the study: The term persistent Graves' disease signified upward of 5 years on antithyroid drugs with positive TSH receptor antibodies.

Building of the TCR beta libraries involved iRepertoire HTBI primers and Arm-PCR of CDR3 regions. A single record per CDR3 protein comes from TCRdb applying MiXCR to the multiplex PCR reads. This sample has roughly 400,000 distinct CDR3 sequences, with more than 20% found just once. Time point given: persistent/refractory GD, antithyroid drugs over 5 years with positive TRAb. The TCR library was made from RNA extracted from PBMCs. EDTA tubes were used for drawing 8 to 9 milliliters of peripheral blood. CDR1 SGHTA and CDR2 FQGTGA come from the germline V gene. The CDR3 is made up of 13 amino acids. The ends lost 3 bases at V and 4 bases at J; junction bases unmatched: 2.

The source material was peripheral blood mononuclear cells (PBMCs), sampled when the disease was refractory, from a patient treated with antithyroid drugs. The V call is TRBV7-3, the J call TRBJ1-1, with 7 bases fitting TRBD1. The TCR originated in a female donor with Graves disease. This CDR3 is CASSFYRGTEAFF. CDR3 in DNA: TGTGCCAGCAGCTTTTACAGGGGCACTGAAGCTTTCTTT.